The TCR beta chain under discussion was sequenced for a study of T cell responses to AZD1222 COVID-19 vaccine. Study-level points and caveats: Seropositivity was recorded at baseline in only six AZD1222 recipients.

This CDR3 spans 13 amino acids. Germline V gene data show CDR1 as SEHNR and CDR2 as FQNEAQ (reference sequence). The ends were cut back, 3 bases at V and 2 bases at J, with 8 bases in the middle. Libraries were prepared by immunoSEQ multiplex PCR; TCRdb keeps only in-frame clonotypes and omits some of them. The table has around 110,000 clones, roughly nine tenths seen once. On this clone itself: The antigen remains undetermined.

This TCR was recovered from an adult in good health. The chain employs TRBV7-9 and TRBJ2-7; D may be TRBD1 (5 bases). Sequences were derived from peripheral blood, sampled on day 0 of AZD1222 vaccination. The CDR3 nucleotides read TGTGCCAGCAGCTTTCAGGGTACCTACGAGCAGTACTTC. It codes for CASSFQGTYEQYF.